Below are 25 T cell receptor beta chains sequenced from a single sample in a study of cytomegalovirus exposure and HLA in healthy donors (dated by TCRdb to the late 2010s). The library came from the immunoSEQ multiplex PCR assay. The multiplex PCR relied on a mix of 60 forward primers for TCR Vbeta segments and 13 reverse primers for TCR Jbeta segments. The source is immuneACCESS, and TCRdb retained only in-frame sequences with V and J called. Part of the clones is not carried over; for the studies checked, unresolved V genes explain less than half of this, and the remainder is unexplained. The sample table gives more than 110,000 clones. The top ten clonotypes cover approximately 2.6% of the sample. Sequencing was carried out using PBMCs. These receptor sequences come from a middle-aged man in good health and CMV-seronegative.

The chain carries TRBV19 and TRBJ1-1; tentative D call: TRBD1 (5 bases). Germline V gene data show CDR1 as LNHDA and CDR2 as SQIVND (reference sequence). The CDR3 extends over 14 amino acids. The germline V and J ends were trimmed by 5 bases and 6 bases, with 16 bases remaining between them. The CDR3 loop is CASSPGDGTPEAFF. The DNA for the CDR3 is TGTGCCAGTAGTCCGGGGGACGGAACCCCTGAAGCTTTCTTT.

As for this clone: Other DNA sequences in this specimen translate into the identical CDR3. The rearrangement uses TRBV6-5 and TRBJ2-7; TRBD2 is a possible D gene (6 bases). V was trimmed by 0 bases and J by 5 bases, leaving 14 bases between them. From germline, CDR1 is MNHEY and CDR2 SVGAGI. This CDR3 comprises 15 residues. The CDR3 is CASSYSLAPLDEQYF. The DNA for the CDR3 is TGTGCCAGCAGTTACTCTCTAGCGCCCTTGGACGAGCAGTACTTC.

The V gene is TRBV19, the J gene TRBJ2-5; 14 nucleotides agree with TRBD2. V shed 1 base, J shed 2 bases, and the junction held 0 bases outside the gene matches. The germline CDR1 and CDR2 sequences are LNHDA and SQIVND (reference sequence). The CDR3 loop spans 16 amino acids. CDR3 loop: CASSIGTSGGQETQYF. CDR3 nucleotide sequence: TGTGCCAGTAGTATAGGGACTAGCGGGGGGCAAGAGACCCAGTACTTC.

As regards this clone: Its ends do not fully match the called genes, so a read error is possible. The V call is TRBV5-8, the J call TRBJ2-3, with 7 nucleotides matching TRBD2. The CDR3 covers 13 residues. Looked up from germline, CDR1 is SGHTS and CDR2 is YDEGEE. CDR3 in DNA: TGTGCCAGCAGCCTGACTAGCAAAGATACGCAGTATTTT. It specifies CASSLTSKDTQYF.

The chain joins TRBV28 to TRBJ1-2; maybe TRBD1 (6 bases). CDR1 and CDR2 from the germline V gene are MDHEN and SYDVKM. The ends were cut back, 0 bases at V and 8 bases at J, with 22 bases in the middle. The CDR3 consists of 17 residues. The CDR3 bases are TGTGCCAGCAGTTTATGGGGGGCGGGAGGGGTTCGAGGCGGCTACACCTTC. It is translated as CASSLWGAGGVRGGYTF.

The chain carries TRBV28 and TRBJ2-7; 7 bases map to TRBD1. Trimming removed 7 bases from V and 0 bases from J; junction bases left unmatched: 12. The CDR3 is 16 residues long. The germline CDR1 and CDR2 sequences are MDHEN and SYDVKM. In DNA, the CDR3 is TGTGCCAGCATGGACCCAGGGACAGCGAGCTCCTACGAGCAGTACTTC. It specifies CASMDPGTASSYEQYF.

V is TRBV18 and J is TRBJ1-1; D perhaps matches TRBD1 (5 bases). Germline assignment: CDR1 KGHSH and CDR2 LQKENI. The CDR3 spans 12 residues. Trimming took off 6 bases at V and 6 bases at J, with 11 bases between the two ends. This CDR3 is CASSQGGAEAFF. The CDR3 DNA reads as TGTGCCAGCTCTCAGGGTGGGGCTGAAGCTTTCTTT.

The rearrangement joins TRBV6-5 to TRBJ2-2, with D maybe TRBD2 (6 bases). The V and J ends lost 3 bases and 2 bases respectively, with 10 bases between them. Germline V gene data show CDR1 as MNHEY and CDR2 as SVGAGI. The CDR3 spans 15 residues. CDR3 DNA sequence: TGTGCCAGCAGTTATGGGCGGGGAAACACCGGGGAGCTGTTTTTT. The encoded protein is CASSYGRGNTGELFF.

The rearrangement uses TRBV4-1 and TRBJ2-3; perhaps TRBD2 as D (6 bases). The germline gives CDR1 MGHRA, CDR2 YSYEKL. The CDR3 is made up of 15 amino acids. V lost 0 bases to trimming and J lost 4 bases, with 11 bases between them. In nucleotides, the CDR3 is TGCGCCAGCAGCCAAGATAGTCGGGGGTCAGATACGCAGTATTTT. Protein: CASSQDSRGSDTQYF.

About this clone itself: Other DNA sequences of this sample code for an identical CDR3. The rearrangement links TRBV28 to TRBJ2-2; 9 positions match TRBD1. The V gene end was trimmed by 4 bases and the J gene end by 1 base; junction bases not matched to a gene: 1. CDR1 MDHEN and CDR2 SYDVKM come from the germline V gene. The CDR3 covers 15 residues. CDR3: CASSSGQGNTGELFF. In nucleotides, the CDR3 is TGTGCCAGCAGTTCGGGACAGGGGAACACCGGGGAGCTGTTTTTT.

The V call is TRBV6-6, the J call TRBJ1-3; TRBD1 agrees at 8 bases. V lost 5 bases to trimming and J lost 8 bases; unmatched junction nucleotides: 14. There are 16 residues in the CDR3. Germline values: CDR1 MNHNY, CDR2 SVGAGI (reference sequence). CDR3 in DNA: TGTGCCAGCAGTCCAGACAGGGGTCTACCTTTGGACACCATATATTTT. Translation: CASSPDRGLPLDTIYF.

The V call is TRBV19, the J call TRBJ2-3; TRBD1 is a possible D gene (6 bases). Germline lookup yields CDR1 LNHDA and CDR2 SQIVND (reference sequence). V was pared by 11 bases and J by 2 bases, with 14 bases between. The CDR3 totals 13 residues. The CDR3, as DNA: TGTGCCGGCCGGGACACCACCACAGATACGCAGTATTTT. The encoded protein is CAGRDTTTDTQYF.

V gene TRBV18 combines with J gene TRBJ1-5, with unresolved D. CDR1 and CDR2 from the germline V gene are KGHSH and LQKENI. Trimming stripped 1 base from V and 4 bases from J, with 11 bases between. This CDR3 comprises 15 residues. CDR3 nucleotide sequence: TGTGCCAGCTCACCACAGGCCCCGGGTAATCAGCCCCAGCATTTT. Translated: CASSPQAPGNQPQHF.

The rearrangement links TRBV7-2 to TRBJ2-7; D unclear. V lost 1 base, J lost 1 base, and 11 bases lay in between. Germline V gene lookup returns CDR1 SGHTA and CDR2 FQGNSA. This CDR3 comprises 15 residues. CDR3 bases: TGTGCCAGCAGCTTAGAAAGAGCCCGATCCTACGAGCAGTACTTC. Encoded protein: CASSLERARSYEQYF.

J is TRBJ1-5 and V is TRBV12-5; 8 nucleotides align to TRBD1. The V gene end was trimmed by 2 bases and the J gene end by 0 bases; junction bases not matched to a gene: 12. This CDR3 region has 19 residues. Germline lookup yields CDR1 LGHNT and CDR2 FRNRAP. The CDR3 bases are TGTGCTAGTGGTTTGAGTCCGGGACAGGTATTCTATAGCAATCAGCCCCAGCATTTT. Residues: CASGLSPGQVFYSNQPQHF. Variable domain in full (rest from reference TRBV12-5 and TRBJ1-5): DARVTQTPRHKVTEMGQEVTMRCQPILGHNTVFWYRQTMMQGLELLAYFRNRAPLDDSGMPKDRFSAEMPDATLATLKIQPSEPRDSAVYFCASGLSPGQVFYSNQPQHFGDGTRLSIL.

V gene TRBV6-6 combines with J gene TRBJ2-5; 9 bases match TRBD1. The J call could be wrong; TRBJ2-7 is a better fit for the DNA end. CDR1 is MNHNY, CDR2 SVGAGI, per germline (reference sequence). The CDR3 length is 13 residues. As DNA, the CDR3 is TGTGCCAGCAGCAGAGGGACAGGGTACGAGCAGTACTTC. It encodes CASSRGTGYEQYF.

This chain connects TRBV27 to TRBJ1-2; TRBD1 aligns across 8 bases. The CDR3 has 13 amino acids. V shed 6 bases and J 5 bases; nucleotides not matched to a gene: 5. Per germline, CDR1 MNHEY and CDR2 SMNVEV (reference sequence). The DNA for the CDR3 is TGTGCCAGCAGCCCGGACAGGGATTATGGCTACACCTTC. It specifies CASSPDRDYGYTF.

The CDR3 sequence is CASSQVTGGPKDTQYF. The CDR3 coding sequence is TGCGCCAGCAGCCAAGTAACGGGGGGGCCTAAAGATACGCAGTATTTT. The chain carries TRBV4-1 and TRBJ2-3; 8 bases map to TRBD2. Germline lookup yields CDR1 MGHRA and CDR2 YSYEKL. The CDR3 loop spans 16 amino acids. The V segment lost 1 base and the J segment 5 bases; nucleotides outside the gene matches: 8.

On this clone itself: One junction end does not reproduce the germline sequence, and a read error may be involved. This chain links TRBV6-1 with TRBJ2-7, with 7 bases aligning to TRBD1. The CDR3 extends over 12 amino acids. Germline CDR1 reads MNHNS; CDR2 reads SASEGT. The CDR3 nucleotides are TGTGCCAGCAGTGTACCCAAAGGGACAGCTACTTTC. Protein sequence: CASSVPKGTATF.

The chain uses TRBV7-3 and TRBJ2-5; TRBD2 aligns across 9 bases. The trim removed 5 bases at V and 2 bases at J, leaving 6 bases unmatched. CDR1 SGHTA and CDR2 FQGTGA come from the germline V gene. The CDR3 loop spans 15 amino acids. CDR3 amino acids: CASSIRSGGQETQYF. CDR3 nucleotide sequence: TGTGCCAGCAGCATACGAAGCGGGGGGCAAGAGACCCAGTACTTC.

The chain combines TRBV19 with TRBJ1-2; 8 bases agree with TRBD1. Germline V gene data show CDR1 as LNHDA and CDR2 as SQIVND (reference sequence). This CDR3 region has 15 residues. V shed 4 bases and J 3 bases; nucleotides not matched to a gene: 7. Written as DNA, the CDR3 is TGTGCCAGTAGTACGACAGGGGCCGCTGACTATGGCTACACCTTC. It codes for CASSTTGAADYGYTF.

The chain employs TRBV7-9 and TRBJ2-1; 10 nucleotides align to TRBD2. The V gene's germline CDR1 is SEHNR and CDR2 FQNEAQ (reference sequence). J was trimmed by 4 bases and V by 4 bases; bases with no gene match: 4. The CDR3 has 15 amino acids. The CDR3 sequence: CASSSGLAEYNEQFF. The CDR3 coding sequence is TGTGCCAGCAGCTCAGGACTAGCGGAGTACAATGAGCAGTTCTTC.

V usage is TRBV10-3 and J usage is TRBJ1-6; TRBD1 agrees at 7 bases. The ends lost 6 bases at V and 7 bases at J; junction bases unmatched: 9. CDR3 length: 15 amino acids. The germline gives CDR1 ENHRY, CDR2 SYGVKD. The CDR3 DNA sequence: TGTGCCATCAGCCCGGGACAGTCCTTGAATTCACCCCTCCACTTT. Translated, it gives CAISPGQSLNSPLHF.

The DNA of the CDR3 is TGTGCCAGCAGCCCTCTAGCGGGGGTGACCGGGGAGCTGTTTTTT. Amino acid sequence: CASSPLAGVTGELFF. The chain is built from TRBV11-2 and TRBJ2-2, with 10 positions matching TRBD2. The CDR3 sequence is 15 residues long. V gave up 5 bases and J gave up 5 bases; unmatched junction bases: 5. Per germline, CDR1 SGHAT and CDR2 FQNNGV.

CDR3 nucleotides: TGTGCCAGCCAGGGGAACACTGAAGCTTTCTTT. Translated: CASQGNTEAFF. J is TRBJ1-1 and V is TRBV19; a possible D gene is TRBD1 (5 bases). Germline V gene sequence: CDR1 LNHDA, CDR2 SQIVND (reference sequence). CDR3 size: 11 residues. V gave up 9 bases and J gave up 1 base, with 6 bases separating them.